These 21 T cell receptor beta chains came from one sample sequenced in a study of blood T cell repertoires in COVID-19 (dated by TCRdb to 2020 to 2022). Library preparation used the immunoSEQ multiplex PCR assay. This immuneACCESS table, as held by TCRdb, lists in-frame sequences with V and J called but not all clones. Of the missing ones, under half trace to an unresolved V gene in checked studies; the others have no known cause. The sample data list about 140,000 clones, and roughly 73% of these were observed just once. Roughly 9% of the sample is taken by the ten largest. Sequencing was performed on peripheral blood. These TCRs come from a woman aged 45-65 years with active or convalescent COVID-19.

This rearrangement joins TRBV14 to TRBJ2-3, with D possibly matching TRBD1 (6 bases). Germline lookup yields CDR1 SGHDN and CDR2 FVKESK. The CDR3 is 16 amino acids. With 1 base removed from V and 1 base from J, the gap between germline ends came to 12 bases. CDR3 bases: TGTGCCAGCAGCCAAGTAGGCAGGGGTCGCACAGATACGCAGTATTTT. This sequence encodes CASSQVGRGRTDTQYF.

The genes are TRBV6-2 or TRBV6-3 and TRBJ2-1; D might be TRBD2 (6 bases). Germline CDR1 reads MNHEY; CDR2 reads SVGEGT. This CDR3 has 14 residues. The V end was cut by 6 bases, the J end by 10 bases, with 19 bases between. DNA of the CDR3: TGTGCCAGCAGCCGAGATAGCGGTCTGGGGGAGCAGTTCTTC. Translated, it gives CASSRDSGLGEQFF.

J is TRBJ1-4 and V is TRBV7-3, with D maybe TRBD1 (6 bases). CDR1 and CDR2 from the germline V gene are SGHTA and FQGTGA. The CDR3 totals 15 residues. Trimming took off 5 bases at V and 8 bases at J, with 18 bases between the two ends. CDR3 sequence reads: CASSPTGFPSEKLFF. The CDR3 DNA reads TGTGCCAGCAGCCCTACAGGGTTCCCCTCGGAAAAACTGTTTTTT.

The chain couples TRBV11-3 to TRBJ2-3; D is possibly TRBD2 (7 bases). V lost 5 bases, J lost 0 bases, and 24 bases lay in between. The germline gives CDR1 SGHNT, CDR2 YENEEA. The CDR3 sequence is 19 residues long. DNA for the CDR3: TGTGCCAGCAGCCCTGGCCGGGGGGCCGGGTTGAAGAGCACAGATACGCAGTATTTT. It yields the protein CASSPGRGAGLKSTDTQYF.

V usage is TRBV3-1 (or the pseudogene TRBV3-2) and J usage is TRBJ1-2; D is unclear. Germline V gives CDR1 LGHDT, CDR2 YNNKEL (reference sequence). Trimming took off 0 bases at V and 3 bases at J, with 11 bases between the two ends. The CDR3 is 15 amino acids. The CDR3 sequence is CASSQDGQKYYGYTF. For the CDR3, the DNA is TGTGCCAGCAGCCAAGATGGGCAGAAGTACTATGGCTACACCTTC.

This clone has more than one count but fewer than ten. The chain uses TRBV18 and TRBJ1-3, with D uncertain. The V end lost 2 bases, the J end lost 6 bases, and 8 bases lay between the germline ends. The germline gives CDR1 KGHSH, CDR2 LQKENI. This CDR3 spans 13 amino acids. This CDR3 reads CASSPGRENTIYF. DNA of the CDR3: TGTGCCAGCTCACCAGGGCGGGAAAACACCATATATTTT.

The V call is TRBV13, the J call TRBJ2-7, with D perhaps TRBD1 (5 bases). This CDR3 spans 11 amino acids. Germline values: CDR1 PRHDT, CDR2 FYEKMQ (reference sequence). The V end lost 6 bases, the J end lost 5 bases, and 8 bases lay between the germline ends. The CDR3: CASSRRDEQYF. In nucleotides, the CDR3 is TGTGCCAGCAGTCGCAGGGACGAGCAGTACTTC.

V usage is TRBV29-1 and J usage is TRBJ1-4; 9 bases are a match to TRBD1. CDR3 length: 13 amino acids. Trimming cost V 6 bases and J 10 bases; bases outside gene matches: 9. CDR1 and CDR2 from the germline V gene are SQVTM and ANQGSEA. Written as DNA, the CDR3 is TGCAGCGTCGCGGACAGGGGCCTCGGAAAACTGTTTTTT. Protein product: CSVADRGLGKLFF.

CDR3 sequence (DNA): TGCGCCAGCAGCCGGGAACCGGCCTACGAGCAGTACTTC. Its protein is CASSREPAYEQYF. The chain joins TRBV5-1 to TRBJ2-7; D is possibly TRBD2 (5 bases). The CDR3 runs 13 residues. Trimming took 4 bases from V and 2 from J, leaving 10 bases between them. Looked up from germline, CDR1 is SGHRS and CDR2 is YFSETQ.

This rearrangement joins TRBV30 to TRBJ1-3; 8 bases align to TRBD1. The J segment lost 10 bases and the V segment lost 4 bases, leaving 9 bases of the junction unmatched. Germline lookup yields CDR1 GTSNPN and CDR2 SVGIG (reference sequence). The CDR3 runs to 13 residues. CDR3 protein: CAWNAGGSGTIYF. In nucleotides, the CDR3 is TGTGCCTGGAACGCAGGGGGCTCGGGGACCATATATTTT. Full variable domain (rest looked up from reference TRBV30 and TRBJ1-3): SQTIHQWPATLVQPVGSPLSLECTVEGTSNPNLYWYRQAAGRGLQLLFYSVGIGQISSEVPQNLSASRPQDRQFILSSKKLLLSDSGFYLCAWNAGGSGTIYFGEGSWLTVV.

V is TRBV11-2 and J is TRBJ2-5; D unresolved. The V and J ends lost 5 bases and 3 bases respectively, with 10 bases between them. Germline V gene data show CDR1 as SGHAT and CDR2 as FQNNGV. This CDR3 comprises 13 residues. The CDR3 sequence is CASSPYREETQYF. The CDR3 DNA is TGTGCCAGCAGCCCTTACCGGGAAGAGACCCAGTACTTC.

This chain links TRBV29-1 with TRBJ1-4, with TRBD1 as a possible D gene (6 bases). With 3 bases removed from V and 7 bases from J, the gap between germline ends came to 15 bases. This CDR3 region has 14 residues. Germline V gene data show CDR1 as SQVTM and CDR2 as ANQGSEA. The CDR3, as DNA: TGCAGCGTTGATTCCCCGGGAGGGGGTGAAAAACTGTTTTTT. Translation gives CSVDSPGGGEKLFF.

The chain joins TRBV5-1 to TRBJ2-7, with a weak D call TRBD2 (6 bases). The CDR3 runs to 16 residues. Germline V CDR1 and CDR2: SGHRS, YFSETQ. Trimming left V 0 bases short and J 6 bases short, with 19 bases between. The CDR3 bases are TGCGCCAGCAGCTTGGAACCGGTAGGCGGGGCGAGCGAGCAGTACTTC. Residues: CASSLEPVGGASEQYF.

The chain carries TRBV30 and TRBJ1-2; D unclear. This CDR3 has 11 residues. The germline gives CDR1 GTSNPN, CDR2 SVGIG (reference sequence). With 1 base removed from V and 8 bases from J, the gap between germline ends came to 8 bases. Written as DNA, the CDR3 is TGTGCCTGGAGTGAAGGGAGCGGCTACACCTTC. Its translation: CAWSEGSGYTF.

J is TRBJ2-3 and V is TRBV25-1, with TRBD1 as a possible D gene (6 bases). The CDR3 is made up of 12 amino acids. Per the germline V gene, CDR1 is MGHDK and CDR2 is SYGVNS. The V end was cut by 6 bases, the J end by 6 bases, with 10 bases between. The CDR3 DNA reads as TGTGCCAGCAGCGCAACAGGGGATACGCAGTATTTT. Protein: CASSATGDTQYF.

This clone was seen at least ten times. V and J are TRBV19 and TRBJ1-5; weak D call: TRBD1 (6 bases). Germline loops: CDR1 LNHDA, CDR2 SQIVND (reference sequence). V gave up 6 bases and J gave up 3 bases, with 15 bases separating them. This CDR3 comprises 15 residues. CDR3 loop: CASSPGQNSNQPQHF. The DNA of the CDR3 is TGTGCCAGTAGCCCCGGACAGAATTCCAATCAGCCCCAGCATTTT.

This clone was seen more than once but under ten times. The chain joins TRBV7-2 to TRBJ1-1; D call uncertain. Per the germline V gene, CDR1 is SGHTA and CDR2 is FQGNSA. The CDR3 totals 13 residues. V lost 3 bases to trimming and J lost 6 bases, with 11 bases between them. CDR3 nucleotide sequence: TGTGCCAGCAGCTTGAGAGGGAGCGCTGAAGCTTTCTTT. As protein: CASSLRGSAEAFF.

DNA for the CDR3: TGTGCCAGTAGTTCTTGGACTAGCGGGAGGGGAGAGACCCAGTACTTC. It is translated as CASSSWTSGRGETQYF. The rearrangement uses TRBV19 and TRBJ2-5, with TRBD2 identical over 15 bases. This CDR3 contains 16 residues. V lost 5 bases to trimming and J lost 4 bases; unmatched junction nucleotides: 5. The germline V gene has CDR1 LNHDA and CDR2 SQIVND (reference sequence).

The chain combines TRBV10-1 with TRBJ1-4; a possible D gene is TRBD1 (6 bases). The CDR3 covers 13 residues. V was cut by 9 bases and J by 6 bases, with 14 bases left in between. Germline CDR1 and CDR2: WNHNN and SYGVQD (reference sequence). The CDR3 DNA follows: TGCGCCAGACATGGACAGAAAGATGAAAAACTGTTTTTT. The encoded protein is CARHGQKDEKLFF.

The chain recombines TRBV7-3 with TRBJ2-1; 9 bases map to TRBD1. Per germline, CDR1 SGHTA and CDR2 FQGTGA. V trimming: 1 base; J trimming: 4 bases; junction bases outside the gene matches: 5. This CDR3 has 16 amino acids. CDR3 sequence: CASSLSWDRAYNEQFF. The CDR3 DNA reads TGTGCCAGCAGCTTAAGTTGGGACAGGGCTTACAATGAGCAGTTCTTC.

The chain has TRBV9 and TRBJ1-6; D is unresolved. The ends were cut back, 3 bases at V and 7 bases at J, with 8 bases in the middle. This CDR3 is 13 amino acids long. Germline CDR1 reads SGDLS; CDR2 reads YYNGEE. CDR3 sequence (DNA): TGTGCCAGCAGCGGACCCGGGAATTCACCCCTCCACTTT. It is translated as CASSGPGNSPLHF. Full variable domain (missing parts from reference TRBV9 and TRBJ1-6): DSGVTQTPKHLITATGQRVTLRCSPRSGDLSVYWYQQSLDQGLQFLIQYYNGEERAKGNILERFSAQQFPDLHSELNLSSLELGDSALYFCASSGPGNSPLHFGNGTRLTVT.